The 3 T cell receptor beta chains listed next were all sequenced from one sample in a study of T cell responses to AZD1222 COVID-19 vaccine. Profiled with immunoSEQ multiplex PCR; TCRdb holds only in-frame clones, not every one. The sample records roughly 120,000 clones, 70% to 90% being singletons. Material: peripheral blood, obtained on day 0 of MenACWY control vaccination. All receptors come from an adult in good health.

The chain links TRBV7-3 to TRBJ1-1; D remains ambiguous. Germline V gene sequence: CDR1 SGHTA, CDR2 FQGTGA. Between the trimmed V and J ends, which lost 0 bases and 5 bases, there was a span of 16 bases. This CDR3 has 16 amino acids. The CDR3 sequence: CASSLTFLGAGTEAFF. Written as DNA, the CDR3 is TGTGCCAGCAGCTTAACGTTTCTGGGCGCTGGAACTGAAGCTTTCTTT.

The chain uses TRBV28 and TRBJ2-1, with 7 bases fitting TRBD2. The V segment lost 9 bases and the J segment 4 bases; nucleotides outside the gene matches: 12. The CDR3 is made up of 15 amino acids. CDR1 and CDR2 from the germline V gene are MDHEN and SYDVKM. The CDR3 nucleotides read TGTGCCAGTTCCCGGGCCCTCGGGGGGTACAATGAGCAGTTCTTC. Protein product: CASSRALGGYNEQFF.

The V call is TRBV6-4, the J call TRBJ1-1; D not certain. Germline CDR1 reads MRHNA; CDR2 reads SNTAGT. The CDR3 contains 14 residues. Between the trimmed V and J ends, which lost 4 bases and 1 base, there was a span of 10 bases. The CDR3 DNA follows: TGTGCCAGCAGTGCATACTCAGAGAACACTGAAGCTTTCTTT. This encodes CASSAYSENTEAFF.